The rows below give T cell receptor beta chains drawn from one sample of a study of response to subunit inactivated influenza vaccine. TCRdb reprocessed the RT-PCR reads via MiXCR and lists one record per CDR3 protein. The sample lists about 780,000 distinct CDR3 sequences, approximately 17% occurring once. The sample in question was PBMCs from blood, obtained 5 days after vaccination. The source is a man between 50 and 59 years old who received an inactivated influenza vaccine. The CDR3 runs from the conserved cysteine through the conserved F or W. A D gene is named only where the DNA matches it firmly. Clone size is stated in some rows and not others, as once, few, many or a class when expanded.

J gene: TRBJ2-3; clone size: -; D gene: -; V gene: TRBV5-5; CDR3 DNA: TGTGCCAGCAGCGGGAGAAGGCGGACAGATACGCAGTATTTT; CDR3 protein: CASSGRRRTDTQYF
J gene: TRBJ2-3; clone size: -; D gene: -; V gene: TRBV20-1; CDR3 DNA: TGCAGTGCTAGAGAGGCGGGATCCGCAGATACGCAGTATTTT; CDR3 protein: CSAREAGSADTQYF
J gene: TRBJ2-7; clone size: -; D gene: TRBD1; V gene: TRBV11-1; CDR3 DNA: TGTGCCAGCAGCTTAGCGGGGGACAGCTACTACGAGCAGTACTTC; CDR3 protein: CASSLAGDSYYEQYF
J gene: TRBJ1-1; clone size: few; D gene: TRBD1; V gene: TRBV6-6; CDR3 DNA: TGTGCCAGCAGTTACCGAGCAGGGGGCGACGCTTTCTTT; CDR3 protein: CASSYRAGGDAFF
J gene: TRBJ1-5; clone size: -; D gene: -; V gene: TRBV29-1; CDR3 DNA: TGCAGCGTTGCCGCAGGGACTGGGCAGCCCCAGCATTTT; CDR3 protein: CSVAAGTGQPQHF
J gene: TRBJ2-1; clone size: few; D gene: -; V gene: TRBV6-8; CDR3 DNA: TGTGCCAGCAGTCCCGGGACCTTGCCCTACAATGAGCAGTTCTTC; CDR3 protein: CASSPGTLPYNEQFF
J gene: TRBJ2-1; clone size: -; D gene: TRBD2; V gene: TRBV12-3/TRBV12-4; CDR3 DNA: TGTGCCAGCAGTCCGTACCGACTAGCGGACAATGAGCAGTTCTTC; CDR3 protein: CASSPYRLADNEQFF
J gene: TRBJ2-3; clone size: -; D gene: TRBD2; V gene: TRBV6-5; CDR3 DNA: TGTGCCAGCAGTTTCTCCTTCATCACAGCGGGGGAAGGAACAGATACGCAGTATTTT; CDR3 protein: CASSFSFITAGEGTDTQYF
J gene: TRBJ2-1; clone size: -; D gene: -; V gene: TRBV29-1; CDR3 DNA: TGCAGCGTTGTTGCGGGGCTCGGTGGAGAGCAGTTCTTC; CDR3 protein: CSVVAGLGGEQFF
J gene: TRBJ2-1; clone size: few; D gene: TRBD2; V gene: TRBV10-3; CDR3 DNA: TGTGCCATCAGTGAGTCGTATAGCGGGAGCAATGAGCAGTTCTTC; CDR3 protein: CAISESYSGSNEQFF
J gene: TRBJ2-5; clone size: many; D gene: TRBD1; V gene: TRBV20-1; CDR3 DNA: TGCAGTGCTAGAGACGGACAGGGGGCTGTGGAGACCCAGTACTTC; CDR3 protein: CSARDGQGAVETQYF
J gene: TRBJ1-5; clone size: few; D gene: -; V gene: TRBV12-3/TRBV12-4; CDR3 DNA: TGTGCCAGCAGCCAGGCGCATAGCAATCAGCCCCAGCATTTT; CDR3 protein: CASSQAHSNQPQHF
J gene: TRBJ2-5; clone size: once; D gene: TRBD2; V gene: TRBV29-1; CDR3 DNA: TGCAGCGTTGACCCCGGGACTAGTACTTCGGGGGAGACCCAGTACTTC; CDR3 protein: CSVDPGTSTSGETQYF
J gene: TRBJ2-7; clone size: -; D gene: -; V gene: TRBV29-1; CDR3 DNA: TGCAGCGTTATCTGGGCCTGGGGGGTCTACGAGCAGTACTTC; CDR3 protein: CSVIWAWGVYEQYF
J gene: TRBJ2-3; clone size: few; D gene: -; V gene: TRBV3-1; CDR3 DNA: TGTGCCAGCAGCCGACAGCACACAGATACGCAGTATTTT; CDR3 protein: CASSRQHTDTQYF
J gene: TRBJ1-1; clone size: -; D gene: -; V gene: TRBV5-4; CDR3 DNA: TGTGCCAGCAGCTCCGGACAGAGACAAGCTTTCTTT; CDR3 protein: CASSSGQRQAFF
J gene: TRBJ1-5; clone size: many; D gene: -; V gene: TRBV27; CDR3 DNA: TGTGCCAGCAGGAGCTGGCAGGGGTATCAGCCCCAGCATTTT; CDR3 protein: CASRSWQGYQPQHF
J gene: TRBJ2-7; clone size: -; D gene: TRBD2; V gene: TRBV7-8; CDR3 DNA: TGTGCCAGCAGCTACCTCCCCTGGGCGGGAGGCTCCCACGAGCAGTACTTC; CDR3 protein: CASSYLPWAGGSHEQYF
J gene: TRBJ2-5; clone size: -; D gene: -; V gene: TRBV9; CDR3 DNA: TGTGCCAGCAGCGTAGCTCCGGTTGGGGAGACCCAGTACTTC; CDR3 protein: CASSVAPVGETQYF
J gene: TRBJ2-5; clone size: -; D gene: TRBD1; V gene: TRBV6-5; CDR3 DNA: TGTGCCAGCAGTAACAGGGGGCTGCAAGAGACCCAGTACTTC; CDR3 protein: CASSNRGLQETQYF
J gene: TRBJ2-3; clone size: -; D gene: -; V gene: TRBV12-3/TRBV12-4; CDR3 DNA: TGTGCCAGCAGAGTGGACAGCGTCACAGATACGCAGTATTTT; CDR3 protein: CASRVDSVTDTQYF
J gene: TRBJ2-7; clone size: -; D gene: TRBD2; V gene: TRBV28; CDR3 DNA: TGTGCCAGCAGTTTTGAGGGGGGACTAGCGGGACCACGCTCCTACGAGCAGTACTTC; CDR3 protein: CASSFEGGLAGPRSYEQYF
J gene: TRBJ2-7; clone size: few; D gene: -; V gene: TRBV20-1; CDR3 DNA: TGCAGTGCTAGAGATTTGTTTGGGGAACAGGACATCTACGAGCAGTACTTC; CDR3 protein: CSARDLFGEQDIYEQYF
J gene: TRBJ2-1; clone size: many; D gene: TRBD2; V gene: TRBV20-1; CDR3 DNA: TGCAGTGCTGCCTGGACTAGCGGGAGTTTTGAGCAGTTCTTC; CDR3 protein: CSAAWTSGSFEQFF
J gene: TRBJ2-7; clone size: many; D gene: -; V gene: TRBV10-3; CDR3 DNA: TGTGCCATCAGTGTCGGCGGGGCCAACGAGCAGTACTTC; CDR3 protein: CAISVGGANEQYF
J gene: TRBJ2-1; clone size: -; D gene: TRBD2; V gene: TRBV7-2; CDR3 DNA: TGTGCCAGCAGCATCAGGACTAGCGGGGTATATGAGCAGTTCTTC; CDR3 protein: CASSIRTSGVYEQFF
J gene: TRBJ2-7; clone size: -; D gene: -; V gene: TRBV19; CDR3 DNA: TGTGCCAGTAGCCGTGGCGGAGACTCCTACGAGCAGTACTTC; CDR3 protein: CASSRGGDSYEQYF
J gene: TRBJ2-2; clone size: -; D gene: TRBD1; V gene: TRBV5-1; CDR3 DNA: TGCGCCAGCAGCTACGGACAGGGAGTAGGGGAGCTGTTTTTT; CDR3 protein: CASSYGQGVGELFF
J gene: TRBJ2-2; clone size: few; D gene: -; V gene: TRBV7-9; CDR3 DNA: TGTGCCAGCAGCCCCCCAGGTGCCACCGGGGAGCTGTTTTTT; CDR3 protein: CASSPPGATGELFF
J gene: TRBJ2-2; clone size: -; D gene: -; V gene: TRBV7-9; CDR3 DNA: TGTGCCAGCAGCTTAGGGCCCGGGGCCACCGGGGAGCTGTTTTTT; CDR3 protein: CASSLGPGATGELFF
J gene: TRBJ2-1; clone size: -; D gene: TRBD2; V gene: TRBV7-6; CDR3 DNA: TGTGCCAGCAGCTTAGGACGAGTTAGCGGGGGGACCCTATACAATGAGCAGTTCTTC; CDR3 protein: CASSLGRVSGGTLYNEQFF
J gene: TRBJ2-1; clone size: few; D gene: -; V gene: TRBV20-1; CDR3 DNA: TGCAGTGCTAGCACCTCGACTTACAATGAGCAGTTCTTC; CDR3 protein: CSASTSTYNEQFF
J gene: TRBJ1-1; clone size: -; D gene: -; V gene: TRBV29-1; CDR3 DNA: TGCAGCGTTGCCCTCTTACAGGTGAACACTGAAGCTTTCTTT; CDR3 protein: CSVALLQVNTEAFF
J gene: TRBJ2-1; clone size: -; D gene: TRBD2; V gene: TRBV25-1; CDR3 DNA: TGTGCCAGCAGGGGGACTAGGGCCTACAATGAGCAGTTCTTC; CDR3 protein: CASRGTRAYNEQFF
J gene: TRBJ1-3; clone size: few; D gene: -; V gene: TRBV12-3/TRBV12-4; CDR3 DNA: TGTGCCAGCAGTTTGGGAGGGATTTCTGGAAACACCATATATTTT; CDR3 protein: CASSLGGISGNTIYF
J gene: TRBJ2-3; clone size: many; D gene: -; V gene: TRBV7-2; CDR3 DNA: TGTGCCAGCAGCTTAGGGCAGCTTACAGATACGCAGTATTTT; CDR3 protein: CASSLGQLTDTQYF
J gene: TRBJ2-3; clone size: once; D gene: -; V gene: TRBV20-1; CDR3 DNA: TGCAGTGCTAGAAGACTCCTAGAAGATACGCAGTATTTT; CDR3 protein: CSARRLLEDTQYF
J gene: TRBJ2-1; clone size: few; D gene: -; V gene: TRBV9; CDR3 DNA: TGTGCCAGCAGCGTGGGCGGGCTACCTTTGTATGAGCAGTTCTTC; CDR3 protein: CASSVGGLPLYEQFF
J gene: TRBJ2-7; clone size: few; D gene: -; V gene: TRBV20-1; CDR3 DNA: TGCAGTGCGGCGACAGGACCCCACGAGCAGTACTTC; CDR3 protein: CSAATGPHEQYF
J gene: TRBJ2-7; clone size: -; D gene: TRBD2; V gene: TRBV5-1; CDR3 DNA: TGCGCCAGCAGCGGAAGGACTAGCTCCTACGAGCAGTACTTC; CDR3 protein: CASSGRTSSYEQYF
J gene: TRBJ2-7; clone size: -; D gene: TRBD1; V gene: TRBV4-3; CDR3 DNA: TGCGCCAGCAGCCAGGGACAGGGTTTGTACGAGCAGTACTTC; CDR3 protein: CASSQGQGLYEQYF
J gene: TRBJ2-1; clone size: -; D gene: -; V gene: TRBV6-5; CDR3 DNA: TGTGCCAGCAGTTACTCGTTTGGACACCAGTACAATGAGCAGTTCTTC; CDR3 protein: CASSYSFGHQYNEQFF
J gene: TRBJ1-1; clone size: -; D gene: -; V gene: TRBV5-1; CDR3 DNA: TGCGCCAGCAGCTTGGCGCTCCAGGGGTTCCCGGCTTTCTTT; CDR3 protein: CASSLALQGFPAFF
J gene: TRBJ1-1; clone size: few; D gene: -; V gene: TRBV10-3; CDR3 DNA: TGTGCCATCACCGGGGGGGCGAACACTGAAGCTTTCTTT; CDR3 protein: CAITGGANTEAFF
J gene: TRBJ2-5; clone size: few; D gene: TRBD2; V gene: TRBV24-1; CDR3 DNA: TGTGCCACCAGTGACCTACGGGGGGGAGGGGAGACCCAGTACTTC; CDR3 protein: CATSDLRGGGETQYF
J gene: TRBJ2-3; clone size: few; D gene: -; V gene: TRBV20-1; CDR3 DNA: TGCAGTGCTAGATCTCCCCCCGGGGATCGCAAGTATTTT; CDR3 protein: CSARSPPGDRKYF
J gene: TRBJ1-2; clone size: few; D gene: -; V gene: TRBV20-1; CDR3 DNA: TGCAGTGCTACAGACAGAAGCTATGGCTACACCTTC; CDR3 protein: CSATDRSYGYTF
J gene: TRBJ2-1; clone size: -; D gene: -; V gene: TRBV19; CDR3 DNA: TGTGCCAGTAGGAGACGTTGGGGGGCGGGAGTGGGAGAGCAGTTCTTC; CDR3 protein: CASRRRWGAGVGEQFF